This TCR beta chain was retrieved from a study of cytomegalovirus exposure and HLA in healthy donors. Study-level background: T cells numbering about 200 million yielded some 100 million unique TCR beta sequences in an earlier analysis.

Amplification used 60 Vbeta primers and 13 Jbeta primers. Method: immunoSEQ multiplex PCR; TCRdb's copy keeps in-frame clones and lacks some. This sample has about 230,000 clones, with more than 75% found just once. The CDR3 is made up of 16 amino acids. CDR1 and CDR2 from the germline V gene are SEHNR and FQNEAQ (reference sequence). J gave up 0 bases and V 3 bases, and 4 bases lay outside the gene matches. This rearrangement joins TRBV7-9 to TRBJ1-3; TRBD1 agrees at 8 bases. The specimen was PBMCs. The sequence came from a human donor in good health. In DNA form, the CDR3 reads TGTGCCAGCAGCTTCTGGACAGGGAGCTCTGGAAACACCATATATTTT. Encoded protein: CASSFWTGSSGNTIYF.